This section outlines one TCR beta chain sequence together with its context. The antigen remains undetermined. Investigators prepared the TCR beta libraries by applying iRepertoire HTBI primers and Arm-PCR of CDR3 regions. TCRdb ran MiXCR on the multiplex PCR reads and lists one entry per CDR3 protein. Here the sample spans about half a million distinct CDR3 sequences, around 12% being singletons. These data originate in a study of regulatory T cells in long-lasting Graves disease. Time point noted: newly diagnosed GD, antithyroid drugs for less than 3 months. PBMC RNA served as the TCR library source. The CDR3 is 17 residues long. CDR1 is SGDLS, CDR2 YYNGEE, per germline. Trimming cost V 4 bases and J 10 bases; bases outside gene matches: 21. Study results and limitations: Comparison showed that persistent patients shared more public clonotypes (2,741) than new patients (about 970). TRBV28 was favored in persistent disease, as were TRBJ1-2 and TRBJ2-5. TCR diversity was lower in persistent Graves' patients than in newly diagnosed ones.

The same sample was also studied in work on T cells in Graves' hyperthyroidism and ophthalmopathy.

The origin of this receptor is a woman aged 30 to 39 with Graves disease. The sequencing here drew on peripheral blood mononuclear cells (PBMCs), taken at new diagnosis, from a patient treated with antithyroid drugs. The rearrangement uses TRBV9 and TRBJ2-3; 7 bases match TRBD2. CDR3 in DNA: TGTGCCAGCAGCTCCTTAGGAACTAGCGCCGTCAGTTCTCCGCAGTATTTT. This sequence encodes CASSSLGTSAVSSPQYF.